This T cell receptor (beta chain) was sequenced for a study of cytomegalovirus exposure and HLA in healthy donors. Amplification used 60 Vbeta primers and 13 Jbeta primers. Repertoires were generated with immunoSEQ multiplex PCR, while TCRdb's copy carries only in-frame clones and drops some. The sample has roughly 200,000 clones, around 87% seen once. This clone is a singleton in its sample. One end of the junction varies from germline; a read error may be responsible. The CDR3 runs to 16 residues. Germline values: CDR1 ENHRY, CDR2 SYGVKD. The sequence derives from a man aged 30-40 years in good health and CMV-seronegative. Material for sequencing was PBMCs. The chain recombines TRBV10-3 with TRBJ2-6, with D possibly being TRBD1 (5 bases). The CDR3: CAISELRQTGANGLTF. CDR3 DNA: TGTGCCATCAGTGAGCTCCGGCAGACTGGGGCCAACGGCCTGACTTTC.